This TCR beta chain stems from a study of Ad26.COV2.S vaccination and SARS-CoV-2 variants. The treatment denotes: some 20 received Ad26.COV2.S at low or high dose, single or two shots; five or six received placebo; per-sample allocation not given. Day 63 following the first vaccine or placebo injection was when the samples were taken. Clones were read by immunoSEQ multiplex PCR, and TCRdb kept only the in-frame ones, dropping some. The table includes a few hundred thousand clones, around 90% detected once. The sample holds one count of this clone. The antigen remains unidentified. CDR3 length equals 14 residues. Germline CDR1 and CDR2: SGHTA and FQGNSA. V was pared by 5 bases and J by 4 bases, with 7 bases of the junction left unmatched. The study's findings and limits: Breadth measured for non-spike TCRs was similar across vaccine and placebo recipients.

The source was peripheral blood, collected in a trial of Ad26.COV2.S vaccine versus placebo. The origin of this receptor is a person aged 18 to 59 who received the Ad26.COV2.S COVID-19 vaccine or a placebo. The chain has TRBV7-2 and TRBJ2-7, with 8 bases fitting TRBD1. The DNA of the CDR3 is TGTGCCAGCAGCCCCCAGGGGGCGCTTTACGAGCAGTACTTC. Its translation is CASSPQGALYEQYF.